The rows below give T cell receptor beta chains drawn from one sample of a study of chemoradiotherapy in HPV16-positive cancers. Profiling relied on immunoSEQ multiplex PCR, and the TCRdb table lists in-frame clones only, not all of them. The repertoire consists of 14,000 or so clones, with about two thirds occurring once and the leading ten covering roughly a fifth. The material was obtained from a patient who underwent chemoradiotherapy. Receptor source: a human donor with HPV-associated anogenital cancer. The CDR3 runs from the conserved cysteine through the conserved F or W. Each record gives: J gene, D gene, clone size, V gene, CDR3 DNA, CDR3 protein. The D gene is left open where the match is weak. The size of a clone is reported for some rows only, either as once, few or many, or as a class for expanded clones.

TRBJ2-5,.,once,TRBV2,TGTGCCAGCTCTGGGTCAAGGGGGGCCTCATGGGAGACCCAGTACTTC,CASSGSRGASWETQYF
TRBJ2-7,.,.,TRBV2,TGTGCCAGCAGTCCAGGGCTTGGCTACGAGCAGTACTTC,CASSPGLGYEQYF
TRBJ2-1,TRBD2,.,TRBV28,TGTGCCAGCAGTTTATTTTGGCAGGGACTAGCGGGGGGGAGCAACGGTTACAATGAGCAGTTCTTC,CASSLFWQGLAGGSNGYNEQFF
TRBJ1-1,.,.,TRBV2,TGTGCCAGCAGGCCTCCTGGGCCCACTGAAGCTTTCTTT,CASRPPGPTEAFF
TRBJ1-1,.,.,TRBV6-1,TGTGCCAGCACCCAAGACATGGAGAACACTGAAGCTTTCTTT,CASTQDMENTEAFF
TRBJ1-6,.,.,TRBV28,TGTGCCAGCAGAACCGAGGGAGTCGCCTATAATTCACCCCTCCACTTT,CASRTEGVAYNSPLHF
TRBJ2-7,TRBD2,.,TRBV7-6,TGTGCCAGCAGCCCGACTAGCGGATCCTACGAGCAGTACTTC,CASSPTSGSYEQYF
TRBJ2-5,TRBD2,.,TRBV4-2,TGTGCCAGCAATAGCGGGGGGACGGGGGAGACCCAGTACTTC,CASNSGGTGETQYF
TRBJ2-2,TRBD2,.,TRBV7-2,TGTGCCAGCAGCCAACTAGCGGTGGCCGGGGAGCTGTTTTTT,CASSQLAVAGELFF
TRBJ1-2,.,once,TRBV28,TGTGCCAGCAGTTTGATGGGGAAGAACTATGGCTACACCTTC,CASSLMGKNYGYTF
TRBJ1-2,.,.,TRBV30,TGTGCCTGGAGTGTCAGGGACCGCCTGGGCTACACCTTC,CAWSVRDRLGYTF
TRBJ2-1,.,.,TRBV5-6,TGTGCCAGCAGTTGGGGGGTTAGCTACAATGAGCAGTTCTTC,CASSWGVSYNEQFF
TRBJ1-1,.,.,TRBV6-5,TGTGCCAGCAGTTACTCGGTGGGGTCGAGCACTGAAGCTTTCTTT,CASSYSVGSSTEAFF
TRBJ1-1,TRBD1,.,TRBV19,TGTGCCAGTACCATGGAGGGACAGGGGCCTGCTGAAGCTTTCTTT,CASTMEGQGPAEAFF
TRBJ2-7,TRBD1,.,TRBV6-5,TGTGCCAGCAGCCGGGACAGGGCGAGCGAGCAGTACTTC,CASSRDRASEQYF
TRBJ2-1,.,few,TRBV6-1,TGTGCCAGCAGTGAACAGGGTAGGTCCTACAATGAGCAGTTCTTC,CASSEQGRSYNEQFF
TRBJ2-1,TRBD1,.,TRBV11-3,TGTGCCAGCAGCCAAACAGGGACAGGACAAACCTACAATGAGCAGTTCTTC,CASSQTGTGQTYNEQFF
TRBJ1-3,TRBD1,once,TRBV28,TGTGCCAGCAGTACGGGACAGATGGTAGACACCATATATTTT,CASSTGQMVDTIYF
TRBJ2-4,.,.,TRBV5-1,TGCGCCAGCAGCTTGAGTAGTCAGAAAAACATTCAGTACTTC,CASSLSSQKNIQYF
TRBJ1-2,.,.,TRBV4-1,TGCGCCAGCAGCCATAGTGCATCCTATGGCTACACCTTC,CASSHSASYGYTF
TRBJ1-1,TRBD1,.,TRBV5-1,TGCGCCAGCAGCTTGGGCCAGGGGGCGCGCACTGAAGCTTTCTTT,CASSLGQGARTEAFF
TRBJ1-3,.,.,TRBV28,TGTGCCAGCAGTTCTATGGGGTGGATACCTGGAAACACCATATATTTT,CASSSMGWIPGNTIYF
TRBJ2-3,.,.,TRBV7-3,TGTGCCAGCAGCTTAGAGGCGGGACCCACAGATACGCAGTATTTT,CASSLEAGPTDTQYF
TRBJ1-6,.,.,TRBV27,TGTGCCAGCAGTCGCGGGGAGGAGACCTATAATTCACCCCTCCACTTT,CASSRGEETYNSPLHF
TRBJ1-4,.,.,TRBV27,TGTGCCAGCAGGGGGCAAAGGGCTGAAAAACTGTTTTTT,CASRGQRAEKLFF
TRBJ2-3,.,.,TRBV4-1,TGCGCCAGCAGCCAAGAGTTCAGCGCCCAAGATACGCAGTATTTT,CASSQEFSAQDTQYF
TRBJ1-2,.,.,TRBV5-6,TGTGCCAGCAGCTTAGACACCAACTATGGCTACACCTTC,CASSLDTNYGYTF
TRBJ2-7,TRBD2,.,TRBV28,TGTGCCAGCAGTTTGGGTGGGGGGGCCTACGAGCAGTACTTC,CASSLGGGAYEQYF
TRBJ2-7,.,few,TRBV6-5,TGTGCCAGCAGCCGCTTAGGGGCCTACGAGCAGTACTTC,CASSRLGAYEQYF
TRBJ1-6,.,.,TRBV6-1,TGTGCCAGCAGTGTGAGCCTGAGTAATTCACCCCTCCACTTT,CASSVSLSNSPLHF
TRBJ1-4,TRBD1,once,TRBV5-1,TGCGCCAGCAGCTTTTGGACAGGTCCTAATGAAAAACTGTTTTTT,CASSFWTGPNEKLFF
TRBJ1-1,.,few,TRBV7-7,TGTGCCAGCAGCCTACATCAGAACACTGAAGCTTTCTTT,CASSLHQNTEAFF
TRBJ2-1,.,.,TRBV5-1,TGCGCCAGCAGCTTTGACGGGGTGAACTTGAATGAGCAGTTCTTC,CASSFDGVNLNEQFF
TRBJ1-4,.,.,TRBV4-3,TGCGCCAGCAGCCAGGAATTCAATGAAAAACTGTTTTTT,CASSQEFNEKLFF
TRBJ1-4,.,.,TRBV30,TGTGCCTGGAGTGCCGGACGAGGTTTCGGTGAAAAACTGTTTTTT,CAWSAGRGFGEKLFF
TRBJ1-1,TRBD1,.,TRBV18,TGTGCCAGCTCACTACAGGGGAGGCACACTGAAGCTTTCTTT,CASSLQGRHTEAFF
TRBJ1-2,TRBD1,.,TRBV15,TGTGCCACCAGCCTCGCACAGGGGGCCTATGGCTACACCTTC,CATSLAQGAYGYTF
TRBJ1-3,.,.,TRBV9,TGTGCCAGCAGCGTAGGCGGCAGGGACTCTGGAAACACCATATATTTT,CASSVGGRDSGNTIYF
TRBJ2-1,.,.,TRBV5-1,TGCGCCAGCAGCTTGGGGGGGGAGCAGTTCTTC,CASSLGGEQFF
TRBJ2-7,.,few,TRBV5-1,TGCGCCAGCAGCCCTTCCTCGGGTCGCGAGCAGTACTTC,CASSPSSGREQYF
TRBJ2-3,.,.,TRBV4-2,TGTGCCAGCAGCCAAGAGGCCAGCGAGGGGGCAGATACGCAGTATTTT,CASSQEASEGADTQYF
TRBJ1-2,.,few,TRBV28,TGTGCCAGCAGTTTATCAGGGTCGAATGGCTACACCTTC,CASSLSGSNGYTF
TRBJ1-2,TRBD1,.,TRBV7-8,TGTGCCAGCAGCTCCAACAGGGGGCATGGCTACACCTTC,CASSSNRGHGYTF
TRBJ1-6,.,.,TRBV28,TGTGCCAGCGAGGTGGGGGGCGACCCGAGGAATTCACCCCTCCACTTT,CASEVGGDPRNSPLHF
TRBJ1-6,TRBD1,few,TRBV6-6,TGTGCCAGCAGTTACCGGGACAGATATTCACCCCTCCACTTT,CASSYRDRYSPLHF
TRBJ2-5,.,few,TRBV2,TGTGCCAGCAGTGACGACCCAGGGACCCAAGAGACCCAGTACTTC,CASSDDPGTQETQYF
TRBJ2-7,.,.,TRBV2,TGTGCCAGCAGTGAAAAGGGGGGCTATAACGAGCAGTACTTC,CASSEKGGYNEQYF
TRBJ2-1,.,.,TRBV7-6,TGTGCCAGCAGCGGGGGAGAGTACAATGAGCAGTTCTTC,CASSGGEYNEQFF
TRBJ1-2,TRBD1,few,TRBV6-1,TGTGCCAGCAGTGAAGAGTCAGGGGGCTATGGCTACACCTTC,CASSEESGGYGYTF
TRBJ2-7,.,few,TRBV6-6,TGTGCCAGCAGCCGCGATGACGAGCAGTACTTC,CASSRDDEQYF
TRBJ1-5,.,.,TRBV28,TGTGCCAGCAGTTTATTTTTGGCAGCTTACAATCAGCCCCAGCATTTT,CASSLFLAAYNQPQHF
TRBJ2-3,TRBD2,.,TRBV28,TGTGCCAGCAGAAAAGCCGGGACTAGCGGGGGGTATACAGATACGCAGTATTTT,CASRKAGTSGGYTDTQYF
TRBJ2-5,.,.,TRBV21-1,TGTGCCAGCAGCTCAAGTCGGCTGGAGACCCAGTACTTC,CASSSSRLETQYF
TRBJ1-2,.,.,TRBV27,TGTGCCAGCAGTTTATCTCCACTCGATGGCTACACCTTC,CASSLSPLDGYTF
TRBJ2-1,TRBD2,.,TRBV29-1,TGCAGCGTTGGGCTTGCGGGGGGGGATCACAATGAGCAGTTCTTC,CSVGLAGGDHNEQFF
TRBJ1-2,.,.,TRBV30,TGTGCCTGGAGTGTAGGGACCCATTCAACCATCTATGGCTACACCTTC,CAWSVGTHSTIYGYTF
TRBJ1-1,.,.,TRBV19,TGTGCCACCTCCTCGACAGTGAACACTGAAGCTTTCTTT,CATSSTVNTEAFF